The rows below give T cell receptor beta chains drawn from one sample of a study of cytomegalovirus exposure and HLA in healthy donors. Clones were sequenced by immunoSEQ multiplex PCR, and TCRdb holds only the in-frame ones, with some missing. The repertoire consists of 240,000 or so clones, with 82% occurring once and the leading ten covering 4.5% to 6%. The sequenced sample was PBMCs. The receptors come from a woman aged 40 to 50 in good health and CMV-seropositive. CDR3s leave out the opening cysteine and the closing phenylalanine or tryptophan. Size is omitted from some rows. Given values are once, few, many or a class for expanded clones.

TRBJ2-5,few,TRBV6-5,ASTPGYQETQY
TRBJ1-6,once,TRBV9,ASSGWTGSGNSPLH
TRBJ2-3,NA,TRBV5-4,ASSLGLAGGLNTQY
TRBJ2-2,NA,TRBV7-9,ASSVGRLRENTGELF
TRBJ1-2,NA,TRBV5-1,ASSLDGKGGYT
TRBJ2-7,NA,TRBV7-2,ASSPQEGPYEQY
TRBJ2-3,NA,TRBV5-6,ASNALAGGADTQY
TRBJ1-1,few,TRBV10-3,AISEGGNTEAF
TRBJ1-6,NA,TRBV13,ASTQAGSPLH
TRBJ1-2,NA,TRBV2,ASSEARQVIYGYT
TRBJ1-3,few,TRBV4-1,ASSQSTGSYGNTIY
TRBJ1-5,few,TRBV27,ASRGARGPAGQPQH
TRBJ1-2,once,TRBV28,ASSGGRYT
TRBJ2-5,NA,TRBV20-1,SARDRSSGY
TRBJ1-5,few,TRBV7-2,ASRDRTSNQPQH
TRBJ2-2,NA,TRBV9,ASSASGSELF
TRBJ2-1,once,TRBV30,AWSPGLRLYNEQF
TRBJ1-5,once,TRBV6-5,ASSYEGRINQPQH
TRBJ1-1,NA,TRBV11-2,ASSFFDRNTEAF
TRBJ1-1,NA,TRBV29-1,SVRGSGNTEAF
TRBJ1-6,NA,TRBV6-5,ASSYSKLGVPPLH
TRBJ2-7,NA,TRBV28,ASNLGTRLQY
TRBJ2-3,NA,TRBV7-2,ASSSPYTDTQY
TRBJ1-1,few,TRBV6-6,ASSGTGVMDTEAF
TRBJ2-5,NA,TRBV6-1,ASSEWSRGAGETQY
NA,NA,TRBV5-1,ASSQDRYEQY
TRBJ2-1,NA,TRBV29-1,SVDGGGGAYNEQF
TRBJ2-1,NA,TRBV5-8,ASSPGTYNEQF
TRBJ2-5,NA,TRBV9,ASSVGGSGGQETQY
TRBJ1-1,NA,TRBV9,ASSPRTGGYTEAF
TRBJ1-1,NA,TRBV10-3,ATAGGSTEAF